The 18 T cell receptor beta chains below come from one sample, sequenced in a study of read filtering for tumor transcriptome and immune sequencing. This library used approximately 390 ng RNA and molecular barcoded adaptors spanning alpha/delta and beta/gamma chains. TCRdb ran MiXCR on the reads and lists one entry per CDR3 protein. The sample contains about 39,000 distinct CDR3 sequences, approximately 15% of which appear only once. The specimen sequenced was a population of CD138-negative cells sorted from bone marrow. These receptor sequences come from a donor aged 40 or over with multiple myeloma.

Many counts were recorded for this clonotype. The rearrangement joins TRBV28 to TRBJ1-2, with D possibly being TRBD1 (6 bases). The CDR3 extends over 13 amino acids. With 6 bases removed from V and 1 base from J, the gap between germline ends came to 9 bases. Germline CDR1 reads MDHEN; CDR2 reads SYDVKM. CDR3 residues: CASRRGGNYGYTF. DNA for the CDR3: TGTGCCAGCAGAAGGGGGGGTAACTATGGCTACACCTTC.

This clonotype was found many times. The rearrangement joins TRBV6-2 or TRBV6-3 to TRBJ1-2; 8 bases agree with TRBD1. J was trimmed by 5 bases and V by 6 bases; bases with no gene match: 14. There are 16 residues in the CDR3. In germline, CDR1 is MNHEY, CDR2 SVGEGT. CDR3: CASRKNLGQGSYGYTF. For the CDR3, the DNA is TGTGCCAGCAGGAAAAATCTCGGACAGGGCAGTTATGGCTACACCTTC.

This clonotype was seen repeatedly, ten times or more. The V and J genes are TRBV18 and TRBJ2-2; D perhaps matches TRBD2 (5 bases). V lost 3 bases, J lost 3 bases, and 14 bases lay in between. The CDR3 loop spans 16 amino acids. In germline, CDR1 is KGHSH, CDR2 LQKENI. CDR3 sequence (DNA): TGTGCCAGCTCACCCAAAGTCGGGGTCTACACCGGGGAGCTGTTTTTT. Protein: CASSPKVGVYTGELFF.

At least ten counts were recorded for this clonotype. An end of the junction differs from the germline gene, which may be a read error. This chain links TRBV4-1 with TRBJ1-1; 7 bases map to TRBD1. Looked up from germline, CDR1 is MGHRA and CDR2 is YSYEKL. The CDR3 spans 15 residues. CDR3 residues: CASRQFSTGVTGAFF. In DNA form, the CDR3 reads TGCGCCAGCAGGCAATTCTCTACAGGGGTCACTGGAGCTTTCTTT.

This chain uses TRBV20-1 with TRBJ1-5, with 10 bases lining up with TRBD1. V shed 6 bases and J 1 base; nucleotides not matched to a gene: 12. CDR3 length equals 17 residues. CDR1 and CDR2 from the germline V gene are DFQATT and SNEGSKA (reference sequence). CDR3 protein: CSAHRQGASQSNQPQHF. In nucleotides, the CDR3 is TGCAGTGCGCATCGACAGGGGGCGTCGCAGAGCAATCAGCCCCAGCATTTT.

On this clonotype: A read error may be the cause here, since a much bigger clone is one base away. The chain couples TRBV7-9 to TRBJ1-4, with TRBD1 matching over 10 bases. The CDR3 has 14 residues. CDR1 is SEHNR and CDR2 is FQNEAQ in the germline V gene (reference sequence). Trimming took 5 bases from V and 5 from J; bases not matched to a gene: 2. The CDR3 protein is CASSKGQGNEKLFF. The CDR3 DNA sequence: TGTGCCAGCAGCAAGGGACAGGGGAATGAAAAACTGTTTTTT. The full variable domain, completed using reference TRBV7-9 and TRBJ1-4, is DTGVSQNPRHKITKRGQNVTFRCDPISEHNRLYWYRQTLGQGPEFLTYFQNEAQLEKSRLLSDRFSAERPKGSFSTLEIQRTEQGDSAMYLCASSKGQGNEKLFFGSGTQLSVL.

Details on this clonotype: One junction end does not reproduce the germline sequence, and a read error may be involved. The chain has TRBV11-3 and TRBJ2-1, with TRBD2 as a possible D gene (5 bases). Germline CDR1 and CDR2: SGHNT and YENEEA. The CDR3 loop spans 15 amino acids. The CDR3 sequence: CASTFRASSYNEQLF. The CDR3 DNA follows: TGTGCCAGCACTTTTCGGGCTAGCTCCTACAATGAGCAGCTCTTC. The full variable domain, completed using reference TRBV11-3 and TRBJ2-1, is EAGVVQSPRYKIIEKKQPVAFWCNPISGHNTLYWYLQNLGQGPELLIRYENEEAVDDSQLPKDRFSAERLKGVDSTLKIQPAELGDSAVYLCASTFRASSYNEQLFGPGTRLTVL.

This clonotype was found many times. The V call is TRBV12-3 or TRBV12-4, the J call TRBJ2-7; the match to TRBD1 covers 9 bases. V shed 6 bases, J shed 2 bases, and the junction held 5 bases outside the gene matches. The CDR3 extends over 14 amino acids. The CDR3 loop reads CASSRTGVPYEQYF. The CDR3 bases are TGTGCCAGCAGCCGGACAGGGGTCCCCTACGAGCAGTACTTC.

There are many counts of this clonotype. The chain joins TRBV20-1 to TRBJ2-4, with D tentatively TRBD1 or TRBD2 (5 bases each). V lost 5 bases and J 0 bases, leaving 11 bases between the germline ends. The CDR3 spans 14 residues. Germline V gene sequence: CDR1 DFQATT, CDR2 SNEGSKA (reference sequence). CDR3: CSASGLLAKNIQYF. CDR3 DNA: TGCAGTGCTTCGGGGCTACTAGCCAAAAACATTCAGTACTTC.

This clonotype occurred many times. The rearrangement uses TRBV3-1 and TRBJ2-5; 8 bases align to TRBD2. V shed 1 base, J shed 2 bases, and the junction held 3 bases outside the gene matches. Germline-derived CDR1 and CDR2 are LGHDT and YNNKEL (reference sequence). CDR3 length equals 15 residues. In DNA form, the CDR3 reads TGTGCCAGCAGCCAAGGCACTAGCGGACAAGAGACCCAGTACTTC. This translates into CASSQGTSGQETQYF.

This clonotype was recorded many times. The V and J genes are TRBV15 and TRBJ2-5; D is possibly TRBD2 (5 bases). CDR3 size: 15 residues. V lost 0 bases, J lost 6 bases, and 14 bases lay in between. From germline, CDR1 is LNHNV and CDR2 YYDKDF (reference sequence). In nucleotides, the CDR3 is TGTGCCACCAGCAGAGATGCGAGGGCCGCTCAGACCCAGTACTTC. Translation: CATSRDARAAQTQYF.

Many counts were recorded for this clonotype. CDR3 sequence: CASSQDARGETQYF. The CDR3 DNA is TGTGCCAGCAGCCAAGACGCGCGGGGCGAGACCCAGTACTTC. The chain has TRBV3-1 and TRBJ2-5, with TRBD2 as a possible D gene (6 bases). Germline-derived CDR1 and CDR2 are LGHDT and YNNKEL (reference sequence). V was pared by 0 bases and J by 5 bases, with 10 bases between. The length of the CDR3 is 14 residues.

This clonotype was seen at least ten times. The CDR3 bases are TGTGCCAGCAGAGATGCAGGGGGCAGGGCAGATACGCAGTATTTT. Translating it yields CASRDAGGRADTQYF. This chain uses TRBV4-2 with TRBJ2-3; TRBD1 aligns across 8 bases. Trimming at V came to 6 bases and at J to 4 bases, leaving 9 bases not matched to a gene. The V gene's germline CDR1 is LGHNA and CDR2 YNFKEQ. The CDR3 sequence is 15 residues long.

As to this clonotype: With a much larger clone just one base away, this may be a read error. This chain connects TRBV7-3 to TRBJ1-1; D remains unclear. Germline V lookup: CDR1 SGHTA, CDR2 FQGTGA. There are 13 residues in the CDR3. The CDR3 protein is CASSSPGDTDAFF. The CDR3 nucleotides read TGTGCCAGCAGCTCGCCCGGGGATACTGATGCTTTCTTT.

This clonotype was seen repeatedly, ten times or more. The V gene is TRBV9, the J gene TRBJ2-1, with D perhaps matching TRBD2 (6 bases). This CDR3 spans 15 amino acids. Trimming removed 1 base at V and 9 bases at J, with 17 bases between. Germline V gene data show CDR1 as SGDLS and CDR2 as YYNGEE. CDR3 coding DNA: TGTGCCAGCAGCGTAACGGGAGAATGGGTTAGTGAGCAGTTCTTC. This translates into CASSVTGEWVSEQFF. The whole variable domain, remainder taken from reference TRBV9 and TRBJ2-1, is DSGVTQTPKHLITATGQRVTLRCSPRSGDLSVYWYQQSLDQGLQFLIQYYNGEERAKGNILERFSAQQFPDLHSELNLSSLELGDSALYFCASSVTGEWVSEQFFGPGTRLTVL.

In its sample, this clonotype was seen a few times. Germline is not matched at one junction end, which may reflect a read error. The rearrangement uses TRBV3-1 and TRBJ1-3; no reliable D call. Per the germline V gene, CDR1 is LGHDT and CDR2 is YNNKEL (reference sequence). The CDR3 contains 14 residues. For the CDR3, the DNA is TGTGCCAGCAGCCCAGGATCAGTCGGAAACACCATGTATTTT. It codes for CASSPGSVGNTMYF.

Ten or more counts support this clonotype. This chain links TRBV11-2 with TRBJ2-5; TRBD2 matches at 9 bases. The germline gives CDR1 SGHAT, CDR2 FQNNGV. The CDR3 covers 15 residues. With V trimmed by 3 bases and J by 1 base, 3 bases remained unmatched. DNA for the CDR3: TGTGCCAGCAGCTTTGCGGGGGGGCCCCAAGAGACCCAGTACTTC. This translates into CASSFAGGPQETQYF.

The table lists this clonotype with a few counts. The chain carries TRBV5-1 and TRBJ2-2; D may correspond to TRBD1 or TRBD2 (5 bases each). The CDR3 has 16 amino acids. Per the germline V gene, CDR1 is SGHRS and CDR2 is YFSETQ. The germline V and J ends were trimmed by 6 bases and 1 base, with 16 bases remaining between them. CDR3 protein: CASTDTGTGNTGELFF. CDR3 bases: TGCGCCAGCACCGACACCGGGACGGGGAACACCGGGGAGCTGTTTTTT.